Shown below are 12 T cell receptor beta chains from a single sample sequenced in a study of blood T cells in healthy people across ages. Together with a sample-barcoded 5' primer, a J-beta primer mix was included in a second PCR lasting about 6 to 11 cycles. Each CDR3 protein gets one entry after TCRdb re-called the 5' RACE reads with MiXCR. The sample yields around 940,000 distinct CDR3 sequences, 45% to 60% seen once. Sequencing input: blood. Source of these receptors: a woman in her fifties or sixties in good health.

The chain combines TRBV7-9 with TRBJ2-3; 8 nucleotides line up with TRBD1. Germline V gene lookup returns CDR1 SEHNR and CDR2 FQNEAQ (reference sequence). The CDR3 is made up of 16 amino acids. After removal of 6 bases from V and 6 bases from J, the junction contained 14 bases not matched to a gene. In DNA, the CDR3 is TGTGCCAGCAGGCAGAGCGGAGGACAGGGCTCCGATACGCAGTATTTT. Translated: CASRQSGGQGSDTQYF.

V gene TRBV5-1 combines with J gene TRBJ1-6; 8 bases line up with TRBD1. Germline CDR1 reads SGHRS; CDR2 reads YFSETQ. The ends lost 2 bases at V and 10 bases at J; junction bases unmatched: 8. The CDR3 spans 15 residues. In DNA, the CDR3 is TGCGCCAGCAGCTTTTCGGACAGGGCGGCCTCACCCCTCCACTTT. Its translation: CASSFSDRAASPLHF.

CDR3 DNA sequence: TGTGCCAGCTCTTCCTCAGGGATTGTGCGTGAGACCCAGTACTTC. Protein: CASSSSGIVRETQYF. The chain has TRBV9 and TRBJ2-5; maybe TRBD1 (5 bases). CDR3 length: 15 amino acids. Trimming took off 7 bases at V and 5 bases at J, with 21 bases between the two ends. Germline V gene lookup returns CDR1 SGDLS and CDR2 YYNGEE. Filled out from reference TRBV9 and TRBJ2-5, the complete variable domain reads DSGVTQTPKHLITATGQRVTLRCSPRSGDLSVYWYQQSLDQGLQFLIQYYNGEERAKGNILERFSAQQFPDLHSELNLSSLELGDSALYFCASSSSGIVRETQYFGPGTRLLVL.

The chain combines TRBV20-1 with TRBJ2-4, with D hard to call. Germline V gene lookup returns CDR1 DFQATT and CDR2 SNEGSKA (reference sequence). CDR3 length: 12 amino acids. V gave up 1 base and J gave up 8 bases, with 9 bases separating them. CDR3 nucleotides: TGCAGTGCTAGAGTACCCCAGGACATTCAGTACTTC. Translated, it gives CSARVPQDIQYF.

The V gene is TRBV12-3 or TRBV12-4, the J gene TRBJ2-2, with 10 nucleotides matching TRBD1. This CDR3 has 15 amino acids. The ends lost 4 bases at V and 6 bases at J; junction bases unmatched: 5. CDR3 sequence reads: CASSSTGGGAGELFF. Written as DNA, the CDR3 is TGTGCCAGCAGTTCGACAGGGGGCGGCGCCGGGGAGCTGTTTTTT.

The V gene is TRBV13, the J gene TRBJ2-3; TRBD2 might be the D (5 bases). CDR3 length: 15 amino acids. V dropped 10 bases and J dropped 0 bases, with 17 bases sitting between them. Germline V gene data show CDR1 as PRHDT and CDR2 as FYEKMQ (reference sequence). The CDR3: CATKLLAGSTDTQYF. As DNA, the CDR3 is TGTGCCACCAAACTTCTAGCCGGGAGCACAGATACGCAGTATTTT.

This clonotype was counted between two and nine times. The J gene is TRBJ2-7, the V gene TRBV7-9, with D unclear. Deletions cut 4 bases from V and 0 bases from J, with 7 bases between. This CDR3 region has 13 residues. Germline values: CDR1 SEHNR, CDR2 FQNEAQ (reference sequence). CDR3 residues: CASSSPNSYEQYF. Here the CDR3 DNA reads TGTGCCAGCAGCTCCCCTAACTCCTACGAGCAGTACTTC.

Written as DNA, the CDR3 is TGCGCCAGCAGCTTGATGGGGGATAGGGTGATAGGAGGCTACACCTTC. Residues: CASSLMGDRVIGGYTF. The chain recombines TRBV5-1 with TRBJ1-2, with a weak D call TRBD1 (5 bases). The V end lost 1 base, the J end lost 8 bases, and 21 bases lay between the germline ends. This CDR3 has 16 amino acids. CDR1 SGHRS and CDR2 YFSETQ come from the germline V gene.

The chain's CDR3 is CASSPYAVPGEQYF. CDR3 coding DNA: TGTGCCAGCAGCCCTTATGCCGTGCCTGGGGAGCAGTACTTC. The chain has TRBV7-6 and TRBJ2-5; D is possibly TRBD2 (5 bases). From germline, CDR1 is SGHVS and CDR2 FNYEAQ. The CDR3 is 14 residues long. V was clipped by 5 bases and J by 11 bases, with 21 bases between them. The variable domain in full, completed from reference TRBV7-6 and TRBJ2-5, reads GAGVSQSPRYKVTKRGQDVALRCDPISGHVSLYWYRQALGQGPEFLTYFNYEAQQDKSGLPNDRFSAERPEGSISTLTIQRTEQRDSAMYRCASSPYAVPGEQYFGPGTRLLVL.

This clonotype has a single count. The genes are TRBV2 and TRBJ1-5, with D maybe TRBD1 (6 bases). Germline assignment: CDR1 SNHLY and CDR2 FYNNEI. The CDR3 totals 15 residues. Trimming left V 2 bases short and J 2 bases short, with 10 bases between. The CDR3 DNA follows: TGTGCCAGCAGTGAACAGGGGATAGGCAATCAGCCCCAGCATTTT. Translated, it gives CASSEQGIGNQPQHF.

There are a few counts of this clonotype. The V call is TRBV6-6, the J call TRBJ2-7; maybe TRBD2 (6 bases). CDR1 MNHNY and CDR2 SVGAGI come from the germline V gene (reference sequence). This CDR3 contains 14 residues. V lost 7 bases and J 1 base, leaving 14 bases between the germline ends. The CDR3 loop is CASKPAGLSYEQYF. CDR3 in DNA: TGTGCCAGCAAGCCTGCGGGGCTTTCCTACGAGCAGTACTTC.

DNA for the CDR3: TGTGCCAGCAGCCAGAAACCAGAACAAGAGACCCAGTACTTC. Residues: CASSQKPEQETQYF. V gene TRBV3-1 combines with J gene TRBJ2-5; no reliable D call. Trimming cost V 3 bases and J 2 bases, with 10 bases left between them. The CDR3 totals 14 residues. CDR1 LGHDT and CDR2 YNNKEL come from the germline V gene (reference sequence).